The T cell receptor (beta chain) described here comes from a study of Ad26.COV2.S vaccination and SARS-CoV-2 variants. Method: immunoSEQ multiplex PCR; TCRdb's copy keeps in-frame clones and lacks some. The sample lists over 110,000 clones; approximately 90% were seen once. This sequence originates from a human donor who had recovered from COVID-19. The starting material was peripheral blood, obtained after recovery from COVID-19.

The CDR3 DNA follows: TGTGCCAGCAGTTACGGGTACTACGAGCAGTACTTC. This sequence encodes CASSYGYYEQYF. This rearrangement joins TRBV6-6 to TRBJ2-7, with D unclear. The CDR3 covers 12 residues. Germline CDR1 is MNHNY and CDR2 is SVGAGI (reference sequence). Trimming stripped 2 bases from V and 3 bases from J, with 5 bases between.